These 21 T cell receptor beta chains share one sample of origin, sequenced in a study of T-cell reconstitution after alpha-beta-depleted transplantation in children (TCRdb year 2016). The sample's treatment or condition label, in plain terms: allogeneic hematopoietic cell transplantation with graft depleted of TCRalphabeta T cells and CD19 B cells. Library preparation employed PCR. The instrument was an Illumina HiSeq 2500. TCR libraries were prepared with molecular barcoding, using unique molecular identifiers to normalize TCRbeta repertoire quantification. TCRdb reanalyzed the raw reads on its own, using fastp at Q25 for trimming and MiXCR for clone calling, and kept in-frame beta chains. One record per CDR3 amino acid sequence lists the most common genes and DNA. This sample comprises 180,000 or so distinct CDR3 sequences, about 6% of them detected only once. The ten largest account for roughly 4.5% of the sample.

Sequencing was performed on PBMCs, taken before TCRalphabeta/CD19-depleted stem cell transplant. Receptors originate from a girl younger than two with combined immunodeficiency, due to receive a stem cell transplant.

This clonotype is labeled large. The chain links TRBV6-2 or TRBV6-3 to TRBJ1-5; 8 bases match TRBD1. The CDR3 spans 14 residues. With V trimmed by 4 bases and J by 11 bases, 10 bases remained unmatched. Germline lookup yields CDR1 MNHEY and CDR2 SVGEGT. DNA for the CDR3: TGTGCCAGCAGTTCCGGGACAGGCCTCGGGACCCAGCATTTT. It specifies CASSSGTGLGTQHF.

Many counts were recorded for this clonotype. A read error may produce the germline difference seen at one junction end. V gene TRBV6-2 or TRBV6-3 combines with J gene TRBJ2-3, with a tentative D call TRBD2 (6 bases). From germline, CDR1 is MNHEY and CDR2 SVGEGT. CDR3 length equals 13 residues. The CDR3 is CASSDPNLGTHFF. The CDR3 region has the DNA TGTGCCAGCTCGGACCCTAACTTGGGGACTCACTTCTTT.

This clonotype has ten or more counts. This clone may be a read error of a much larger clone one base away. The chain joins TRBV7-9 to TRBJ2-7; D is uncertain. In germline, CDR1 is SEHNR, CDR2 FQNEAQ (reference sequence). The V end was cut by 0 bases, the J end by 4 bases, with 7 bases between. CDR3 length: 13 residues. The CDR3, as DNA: TGTGCCAGCAGCTTAGCAGGGTGGTACGAGCAGTACTTC. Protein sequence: CASSLAGWYEQYF.

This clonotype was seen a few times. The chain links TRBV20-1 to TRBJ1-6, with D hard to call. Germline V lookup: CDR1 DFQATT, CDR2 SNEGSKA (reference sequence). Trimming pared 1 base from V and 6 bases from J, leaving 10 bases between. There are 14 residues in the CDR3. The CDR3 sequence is CSARGAVGNSPLHF. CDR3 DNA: TGCAGTGCTAGAGGGGCGGTCGGTAATTCACCCCTCCACTTT.

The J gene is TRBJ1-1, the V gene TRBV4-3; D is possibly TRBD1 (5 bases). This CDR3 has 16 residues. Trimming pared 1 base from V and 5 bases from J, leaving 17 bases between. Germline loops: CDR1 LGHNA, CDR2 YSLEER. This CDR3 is CASSQVYPPGLTEAFF. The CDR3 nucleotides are TGCGCCAGCAGCCAAGTTTATCCCCCGGGGCTTACTGAAGCTTTCTTT.

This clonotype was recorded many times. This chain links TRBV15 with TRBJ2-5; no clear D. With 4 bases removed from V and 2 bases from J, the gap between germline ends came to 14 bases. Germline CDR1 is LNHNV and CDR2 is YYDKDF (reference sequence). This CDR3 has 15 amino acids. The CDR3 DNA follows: TGTGCCACCAGCATAGGCAGGAATCTTCAAGAGACCCAGTACTTC. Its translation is CATSIGRNLQETQYF. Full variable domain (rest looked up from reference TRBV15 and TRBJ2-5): DAMVIQNPRYQVTQFGKPVTLSCSQTLNHNVMYWYQQKSSQAPKLLFHYYDKDFNNEADTPDNFQSRRPNTSFCFLDIRSPGLGDTAMYLCATSIGRNLQETQYFGPGTRLLVL.

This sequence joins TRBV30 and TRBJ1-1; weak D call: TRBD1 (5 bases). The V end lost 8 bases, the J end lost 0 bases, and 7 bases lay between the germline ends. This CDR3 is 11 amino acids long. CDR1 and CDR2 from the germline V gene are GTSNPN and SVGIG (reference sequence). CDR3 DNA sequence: TGTGCCGGGGACCTGAACACTGAAGCTTTCTTT. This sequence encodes CAGDLNTEAFF.

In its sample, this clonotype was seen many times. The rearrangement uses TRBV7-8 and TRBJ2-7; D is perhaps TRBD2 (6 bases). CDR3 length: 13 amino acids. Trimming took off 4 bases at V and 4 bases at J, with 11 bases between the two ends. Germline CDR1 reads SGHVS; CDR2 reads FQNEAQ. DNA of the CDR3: TGTGCCAGCAGCTCGCTCCTAGCGTACGAGCAGTACTTC. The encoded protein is CASSSLLAYEQYF.

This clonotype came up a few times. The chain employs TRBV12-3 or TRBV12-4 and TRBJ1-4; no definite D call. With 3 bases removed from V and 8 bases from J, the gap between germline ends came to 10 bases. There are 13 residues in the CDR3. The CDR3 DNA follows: TGTGCCAGCAGTTTGGCAGGATACGAAAAACTGTTTTTT. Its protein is CASSLAGYEKLFF.

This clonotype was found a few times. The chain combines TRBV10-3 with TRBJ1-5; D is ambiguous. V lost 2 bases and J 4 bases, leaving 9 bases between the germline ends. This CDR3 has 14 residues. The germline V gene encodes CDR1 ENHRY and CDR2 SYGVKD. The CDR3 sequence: CAISEVAQNQPQHF. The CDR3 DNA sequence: TGTGCCATCAGTGAGGTGGCACAAAATCAGCCCCAGCATTTT.

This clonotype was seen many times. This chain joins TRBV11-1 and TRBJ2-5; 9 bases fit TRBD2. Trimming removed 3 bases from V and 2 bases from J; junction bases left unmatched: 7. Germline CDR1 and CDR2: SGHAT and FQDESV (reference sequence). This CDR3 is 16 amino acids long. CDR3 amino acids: CASSFSGSYTQETQYF. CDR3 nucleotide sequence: TGTGCCAGCAGCTTTAGCGGGAGCTACACTCAAGAGACCCAGTACTTC.

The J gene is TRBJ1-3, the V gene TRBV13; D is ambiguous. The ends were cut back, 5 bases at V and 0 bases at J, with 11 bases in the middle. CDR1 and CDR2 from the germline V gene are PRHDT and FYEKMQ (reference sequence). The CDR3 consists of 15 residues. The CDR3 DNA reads TGTGCCAGCAGCGCGTCTATGGGCTCTGGAAACACCATATATTTT. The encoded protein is CASSASMGSGNTIYF. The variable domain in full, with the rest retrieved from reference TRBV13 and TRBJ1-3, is AAGVIQSPRHLIKEKRETATLKCYPIPRHDTVYWYQQGPGQDPQFLISFYEKMQSDKGSIPDRFSAQQFSDYHSELNMSSLELGDSALYFCASSASMGSGNTIYFGEGSWLTVV.

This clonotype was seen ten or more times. The CDR3: CASSLRAKYDEQFF. The CDR3, as DNA: TGTGCCAGCAGCTTAAGGGCAAAGTATGATGAGCAGTTCTTC. J is TRBJ2-1 and V is TRBV13; D is undetermined. In germline, CDR1 is PRHDT, CDR2 FYEKMQ (reference sequence). The CDR3 spans 14 residues. V dropped 2 bases and J dropped 8 bases, with 13 bases sitting between them.

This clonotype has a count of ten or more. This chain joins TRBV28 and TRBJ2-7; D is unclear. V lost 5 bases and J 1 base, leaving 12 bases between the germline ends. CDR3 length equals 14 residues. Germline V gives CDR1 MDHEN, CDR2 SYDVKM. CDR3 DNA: TGTGCCAGCAGTCCCTATGGCGATTCCTACGAGCAGTACTTC. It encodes CASSPYGDSYEQYF.

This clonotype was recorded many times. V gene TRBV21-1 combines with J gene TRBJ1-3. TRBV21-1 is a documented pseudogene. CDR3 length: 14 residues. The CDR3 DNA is TGTGCCAGCAGCAAGTGGAGCTCTGGAAACACCATATATTTT. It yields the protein CASSKWSSGNTIYF.

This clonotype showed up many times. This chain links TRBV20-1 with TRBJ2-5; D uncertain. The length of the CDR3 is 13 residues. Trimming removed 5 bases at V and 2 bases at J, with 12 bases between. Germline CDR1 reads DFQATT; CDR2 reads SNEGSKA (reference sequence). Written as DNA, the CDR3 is TGCAGTGCTGCAAGGTCGCTACAAGAGACCCAGTACTTC. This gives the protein CSAARSLQETQYF.

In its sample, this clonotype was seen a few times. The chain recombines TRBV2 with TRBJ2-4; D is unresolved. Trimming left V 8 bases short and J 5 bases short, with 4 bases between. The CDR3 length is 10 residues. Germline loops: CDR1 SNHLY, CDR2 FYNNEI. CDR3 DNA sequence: TGTGCCAGCGGACAAAACATTCAGTACTTC. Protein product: CASGQNIQYF.

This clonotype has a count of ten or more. The CDR3 protein is CASSASHEQYF. In DNA, the CDR3 is TGTGCCAGCAGTGCTAGCCACGAGCAGTACTTC. This sequence joins TRBV6-6 and TRBJ2-7, with a possible D match to TRBD2 (5 bases). Trimming left V 5 bases short and J 5 bases short, with 7 bases between. Germline V gives CDR1 MNHNY, CDR2 SVGAGI (reference sequence). The CDR3 runs to 11 residues.

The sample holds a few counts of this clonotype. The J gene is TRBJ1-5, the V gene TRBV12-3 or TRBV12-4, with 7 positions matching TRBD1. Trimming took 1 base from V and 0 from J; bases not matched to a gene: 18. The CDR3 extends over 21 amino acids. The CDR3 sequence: CASSLVVGPGTEDYSNQPQHF. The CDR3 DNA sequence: TGTGCCAGCAGTTTAGTTGTGGGACCCGGGACAGAAGATTATAGCAATCAGCCCCAGCATTTT.

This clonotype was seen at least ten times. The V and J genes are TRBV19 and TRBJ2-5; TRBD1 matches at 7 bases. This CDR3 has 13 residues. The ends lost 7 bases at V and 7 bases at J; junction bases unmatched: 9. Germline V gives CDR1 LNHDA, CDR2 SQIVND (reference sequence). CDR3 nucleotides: TGTGCCAGTACCGGGACAGCTGACGGGACCCAGTACTTC. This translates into CASTGTADGTQYF.

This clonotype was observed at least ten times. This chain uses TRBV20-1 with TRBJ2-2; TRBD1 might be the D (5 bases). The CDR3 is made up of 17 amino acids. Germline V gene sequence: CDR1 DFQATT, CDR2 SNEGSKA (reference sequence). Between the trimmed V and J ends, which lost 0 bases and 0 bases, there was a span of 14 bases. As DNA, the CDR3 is TGCAGTGCTAGAGATTCTCCCGCAGGGCCGAACACCGGGGAGCTGTTTTTT. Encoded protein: CSARDSPAGPNTGELFF.